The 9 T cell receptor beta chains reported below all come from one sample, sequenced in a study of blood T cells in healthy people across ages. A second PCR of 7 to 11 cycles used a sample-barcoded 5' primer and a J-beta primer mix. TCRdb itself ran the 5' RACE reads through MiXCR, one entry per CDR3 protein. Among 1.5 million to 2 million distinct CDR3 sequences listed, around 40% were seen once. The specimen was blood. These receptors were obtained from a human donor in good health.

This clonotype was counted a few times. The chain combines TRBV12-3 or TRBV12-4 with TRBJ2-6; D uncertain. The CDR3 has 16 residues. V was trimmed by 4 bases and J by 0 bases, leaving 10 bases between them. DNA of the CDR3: TGTGCCAGCAGTTGGGCGGTCCGCTCTGGGGCCAACGTCCTGACTTTC. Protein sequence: CASSWAVRSGANVLTF.

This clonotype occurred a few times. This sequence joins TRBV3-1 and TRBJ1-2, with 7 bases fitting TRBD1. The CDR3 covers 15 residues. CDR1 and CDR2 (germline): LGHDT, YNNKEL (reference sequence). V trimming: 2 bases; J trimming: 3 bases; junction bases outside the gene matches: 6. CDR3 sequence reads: CASSQTTGFDYGYTF. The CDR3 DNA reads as TGTGCCAGCAGCCAAACGACAGGGTTTGACTATGGCTACACCTTC.

The CDR3 loop is CATSDLSGAFEQFF. CDR3 DNA: TGTGCCACCAGTGATTTGTCAGGGGCTTTTGAGCAGTTCTTC. This chain uses TRBV24-1 with TRBJ2-1, with D maybe TRBD1 (6 bases). The CDR3 sequence is 14 residues long. From germline, CDR1 is KGHDR and CDR2 SFDVKD. Trimming shortened V by 0 bases and J by 9 bases, and 11 bases separated the two germline ends.

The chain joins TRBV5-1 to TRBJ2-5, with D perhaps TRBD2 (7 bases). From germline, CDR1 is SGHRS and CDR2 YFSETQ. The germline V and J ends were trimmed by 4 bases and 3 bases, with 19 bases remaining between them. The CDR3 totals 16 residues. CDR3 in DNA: TGCGCCAGCAGCCTCGAGGGGGGGATTTGGAAAGAGACCCAGTACTTC. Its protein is CASSLEGGIWKETQYF.

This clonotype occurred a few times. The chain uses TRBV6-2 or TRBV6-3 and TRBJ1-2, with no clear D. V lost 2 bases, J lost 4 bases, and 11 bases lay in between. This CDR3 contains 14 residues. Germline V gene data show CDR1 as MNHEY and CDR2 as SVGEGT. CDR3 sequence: CASSYLNRIYGYTF. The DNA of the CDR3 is TGTGCCAGCAGTTACCTCAACAGAATCTATGGCTACACCTTC.

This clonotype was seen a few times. Written as DNA, the CDR3 is TGCGCCAGCAGCTTGGGGGTCGAAGTAAGCACAGATACGCAGTATTTT. This sequence encodes CASSLGVEVSTDTQYF. The genes are TRBV5-1 and TRBJ2-3; D not resolved. The V gene's germline CDR1 is SGHRS and CDR2 YFSETQ. This CDR3 has 16 residues. Trimming shortened V by 0 bases and J by 0 bases, and 11 bases separated the two germline ends.

CDR3 loop: CSARTGGPARTDTQYF. The DNA of the CDR3 is TGCAGTGCTAGAACCGGGGGCCCAGCAAGGACAGATACGCAGTATTTT. The chain combines TRBV20-1 with TRBJ2-3; the D gene could be TRBD1 or TRBD2 (6 bases each). The CDR3 extends over 16 amino acids. V gave up 2 bases and J gave up 3 bases, with 18 bases separating them. CDR1 is DFQATT and CDR2 is SNEGSKA in the germline V gene (reference sequence).

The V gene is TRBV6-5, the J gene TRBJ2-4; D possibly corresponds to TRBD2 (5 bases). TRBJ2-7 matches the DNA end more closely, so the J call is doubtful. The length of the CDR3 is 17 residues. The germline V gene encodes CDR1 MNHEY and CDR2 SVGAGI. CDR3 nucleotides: TGTGCCAGCAGTTACGCGGGTATGATGGGATCCCCCTACGAGCAGTACTTC. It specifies CASSYAGMMGSPYEQYF.

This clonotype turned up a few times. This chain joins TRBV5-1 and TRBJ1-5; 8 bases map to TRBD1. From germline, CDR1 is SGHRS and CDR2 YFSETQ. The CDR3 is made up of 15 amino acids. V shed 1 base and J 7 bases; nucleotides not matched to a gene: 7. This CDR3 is CASSLYPGGGQPQHF. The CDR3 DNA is TGCGCCAGCAGCTTGTATCCAGGGGGCGGGCAGCCCCAGCATTTT.